This passage covers 18 T cell receptor beta chains from one sample sequenced in a study of cytomegalovirus exposure and HLA in healthy donors. Method: immunoSEQ multiplex PCR; TCRdb's copy keeps in-frame clones and lacks some. The profile shows 85,000 to 90,000 clones, 95% to 97% of them singletons. Sequencing input: PBMCs. These receptors were taken from a man aged 18 to 35 in good health and CMV-seronegative.

This rearrangement joins TRBV30 to TRBJ2-3, with TRBD1 as a possible D gene (6 bases). CDR1 and CDR2 (germline): GTSNPN, SVGIG (reference sequence). This CDR3 spans 16 amino acids. V was shortened by 2 bases and J by 4 bases, with 19 bases between the two germline ends. The DNA of the CDR3 is TGTGCCTGGAGTTACAGGGAAATCGGGTTTTCAGATACGCAGTATTTT. This encodes CAWSYREIGFSDTQYF.

The chain has TRBV14 and TRBJ1-2, with D maybe TRBD1 (5 bases). Per the germline V gene, CDR1 is SGHDN and CDR2 is FVKESK. The ends were cut back, 0 bases at V and 8 bases at J, with 19 bases in the middle. This CDR3 has 16 residues. The CDR3 region is CASSQDGALGPGGYTF. The CDR3 region has the DNA TGTGCCAGCAGCCAAGATGGGGCGTTAGGGCCCGGCGGCTACACCTTC.

This clone was seen a single time. The genes are TRBV4-1 and TRBJ1-2; D perhaps matches TRBD1 (5 bases). Trimming left V 5 bases short and J 3 bases short, with 13 bases between. The V gene's germline CDR1 is MGHRA and CDR2 YSYEKL. The CDR3 is made up of 14 amino acids. Written as DNA, the CDR3 is TGCGCCAGCAGCACCCCGACAGAAGACTATGGCTACACCTTC. Translation: CASSTPTEDYGYTF.

The chain carries TRBV29-1 and TRBJ1-1; D call uncertain. Germline V gives CDR1 SQVTM, CDR2 ANQGSEA. The CDR3 runs to 14 residues. Trimming removed 5 bases from V and 4 bases from J, with 17 bases in between. The CDR3 loop is CSVILGFSGTEAFF. DNA for the CDR3: TGCAGCGTTATCCTCGGTTTTTCTGGCACTGAAGCTTTCTTT. Supplemented by reference TRBV29-1 and TRBJ1-1, the full variable domain reads SAVISQKPSRDICQRGTSLTIQCQVDSQVTMMFWYRQQPGQSLTLIATANQGSEATYESGFVIDKFPISRPNLTFSTLTVSNMSPEDSSIYLCSVILGFSGTEAFFGQGTRLTVV.

CDR3 residues: CASSVVPHRADYGYTF. In DNA, the CDR3 is TGTGCCAGCAGCGTAGTACCCCACAGGGCGGACTATGGCTACACCTTC. The chain carries TRBV9 and TRBJ1-2; D possibly corresponds to TRBD1 (6 bases). Germline CDR1 and CDR2: SGDLS and YYNGEE. CDR3 length: 16 residues. V gave up 0 bases and J gave up 3 bases, with 15 bases separating them. Filled out from reference TRBV9 and TRBJ1-2, the complete variable domain reads DSGVTQTPKHLITATGQRVTLRCSPRSGDLSVYWYQQSLDQGLQFLIQYYNGEERAKGNILERFSAQQFPDLHSELNLSSLELGDSALYFCASSVVPHRADYGYTFGSGTRLTVV.

V usage is TRBV30 and J usage is TRBJ1-3, with D perhaps TRBD1 (5 bases). The ends were cut back, 1 base at V and 1 base at J, with 11 bases in the middle. From germline, CDR1 is GTSNPN and CDR2 SVGIG (reference sequence). This CDR3 has 15 amino acids. The CDR3 spells CAWSGGTMSGNTIYF. The CDR3 nucleotides read TGTGCCTGGAGTGGCGGGACTATGTCTGGAAACACCATATATTTT.

This chain connects TRBV2 to TRBJ2-3; 12 positions agree with TRBD2. V shed 8 bases and J 4 bases; nucleotides not matched to a gene: 7. The length of the CDR3 is 15 residues. The germline V gene has CDR1 SNHLY and CDR2 FYNNEI. The CDR3 loop reads CASLGLAGMSDTQYF. DNA for the CDR3: TGTGCCAGCCTCGGACTAGCGGGAATGTCAGATACGCAGTATTTT.

CDR3 sequence: CASSPTVYNEQFF. DNA of the CDR3: TGTGCCAGCTCACCGACAGTTTACAATGAGCAGTTCTTC. J is TRBJ2-1 and V is TRBV18; weak D call: TRBD1 (5 bases). Germline loops: CDR1 KGHSH, CDR2 LQKENI. The CDR3 is 13 residues long. V was pared by 3 bases and J by 4 bases, with 7 bases between.

The V and J genes are TRBV7-9 and TRBJ1-5; D is perhaps TRBD1 (5 bases). V lost 3 bases and J lost 0, with 12 bases in between. Germline-derived CDR1 and CDR2 are SEHNR and FQNEAQ (reference sequence). This CDR3 has 16 amino acids. Here the CDR3 DNA reads TGTGCCAGCAGCTTCGGGACTCTTAATAGCAATCAGCCCCAGCATTTT. It translates to CASSFGTLNSNQPQHF.

This chain joins TRBV14 and TRBJ2-5; the match to TRBD1 covers 7 bases. Unmatched junction bases numbered 10, after V lost 2 bases and J lost 4 bases. CDR3 length equals 16 residues. Germline V gene sequence: CDR1 SGHDN, CDR2 FVKESK. CDR3 DNA sequence: TGTGCCAGCAGCCAATACAGGGGAGCTCAAGGAGAGACCCAGTACTTC. Amino acid sequence: CASSQYRGAQGETQYF.

V usage is TRBV29-1 and J usage is TRBJ2-7, with TRBD2 identical over 12 bases. Germline trimming cut 4 bases from V and 4 bases from J; bases unmatched to any gene: 2. The germline V gene has CDR1 SQVTM and CDR2 ANQGSEA. The CDR3 loop spans 13 amino acids. The CDR3 reads CSVGGTSGYEQYF. The CDR3 region has the DNA TGCAGCGTTGGTGGGACTAGCGGGTACGAGCAGTACTTC.

The V gene is TRBV19, the J gene TRBJ2-3, with D possibly TRBD2 on 5 matching bases. V shed 8 bases and J shed 3 bases, with 15 bases lying between them. CDR3 length equals 14 residues. Germline lookup yields CDR1 LNHDA and CDR2 SQIVND (reference sequence). This chain's CDR3 is CASGYWGVTDTQYF. The CDR3 region has the DNA TGTGCCAGTGGCTATTGGGGAGTAACAGATACGCAGTATTTT.

The chain recombines TRBV18 with TRBJ1-1, with 9 bases aligning to TRBD1. Germline V gene lookup returns CDR1 KGHSH and CDR2 LQKENI. Germline trimming cut 3 bases from V and 1 base from J; bases unmatched to any gene: 6. The CDR3 has 16 amino acids. The CDR3 sequence: CASSPNRGQGNTEAFF. The CDR3 coding sequence is TGTGCCAGCTCACCGAACAGGGGGCAAGGGAACACTGAAGCTTTCTTT.

The chain carries TRBV27 and TRBJ1-5; D call uncertain. CDR3 length: 14 amino acids. V dropped 2 bases and J dropped 4 bases, with 9 bases sitting between them. Germline V gene lookup returns CDR1 MNHEY and CDR2 SMNVEV (reference sequence). The CDR3 is CASSLSRDNQPQHF. CDR3 nucleotides: TGTGCCAGCAGTTTAAGCCGGGATAATCAGCCCCAGCATTTT.

CDR3 sequence (DNA): TGCAGCGTGGCGGGGACTAGCGGAATCTACAATGAGCAGTTCTTC. It is translated as CSVAGTSGIYNEQFF. The chain uses TRBV29-1 and TRBJ2-1; TRBD2 agrees at 11 bases. The germline V gene encodes CDR1 SQVTM and CDR2 ANQGSEA. V gave up 6 bases and J gave up 3 bases; unmatched junction bases: 7. The CDR3 length is 15 residues.

The count of this clone is one. V usage is TRBV11-2 and J usage is TRBJ1-2; possibly TRBD1 for D (5 bases). The germline CDR1 and CDR2 sequences are SGHAT and FQNNGV. V shed 2 bases and J shed 1 base, with 11 bases lying between them. The CDR3 extends over 15 amino acids. The CDR3 sequence is CASSLTGQINYGYTF. Written as DNA, the CDR3 is TGTGCCAGCAGCTTAACAGGCCAGATTAACTATGGCTACACCTTC.

The chain combines TRBV5-6 with TRBJ2-2; D is uncertain. V lost 7 bases and J lost 3, with 10 bases in between. Germline assignment: CDR1 SGHDT and CDR2 YYEEEE. The CDR3 runs 13 residues. The CDR3 DNA reads TGTGCCAGCCCCGACACCTACACCGGGGAGCTGTTTTTT. It translates to CASPDTYTGELFF.

CDR3 in amino acids: CASSEAKAEETQYF. CDR3 coding DNA: TGTGCCAGCAGTGAAGCGAAGGCGGAAGAGACCCAGTACTTC. The rearrangement uses TRBV2 and TRBJ2-5; D gene unclear. The germline V gene encodes CDR1 SNHLY and CDR2 FYNNEI. V was trimmed by 0 bases and J by 3 bases, leaving 8 bases between them. The CDR3 covers 14 residues.